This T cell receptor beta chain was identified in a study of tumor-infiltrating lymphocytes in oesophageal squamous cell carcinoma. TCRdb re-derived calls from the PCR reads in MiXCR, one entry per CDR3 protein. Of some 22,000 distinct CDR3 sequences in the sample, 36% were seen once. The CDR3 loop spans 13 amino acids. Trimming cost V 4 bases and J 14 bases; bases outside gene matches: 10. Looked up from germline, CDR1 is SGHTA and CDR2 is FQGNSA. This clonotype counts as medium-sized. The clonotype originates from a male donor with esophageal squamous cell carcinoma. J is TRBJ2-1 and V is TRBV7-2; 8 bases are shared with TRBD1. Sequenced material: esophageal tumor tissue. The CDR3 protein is CASSSNTGGGKFF. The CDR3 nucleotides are TGTGCCAGCAGCTCCAATACAGGGGGAGGTAAGTTCTTC.